Listed below are T cell receptor beta chains from one sample, sequenced in a study of T cell responses to AZD1222 COVID-19 vaccine. Method: immunoSEQ multiplex PCR; TCRdb's copy keeps in-frame clones and lacks some. The sample yields some 86,000 clones, about 88% seen once. The sample here was peripheral blood, taken 28 days after the second AZD1222 dose. All receptors come from an adult who received the AZD1222 COVID-19 vaccine. Each CDR3 is given with its conserved first and last residue. Each record gives: D gene, J gene, clone size, V gene, CDR3 DNA, CDR3 protein. D genes are given only for firm matches. Expanded clones are given a class, and other clones once, few, many or no size at all.

D gene: .; J gene: TRBJ2-7; clone size: .; V gene: TRBV27; CDR3 DNA: TGTGCCAGCAGTCTTCTAGGTTACGAGCAGTACTTC; CDR3 protein: CASSLLGYEQYF
D gene: TRBD2; J gene: TRBJ2-7; clone size: .; V gene: TRBV29-1; CDR3 DNA: TGCAGCGTTGGAGGACTAGCGGGAGGGCGTTTCTACGAGCAGTACTTC; CDR3 protein: CSVGGLAGGRFYEQYF
D gene: .; J gene: TRBJ1-4; clone size: .; V gene: TRBV3-1/TRBV3-2; CDR3 DNA: TGTGCCAGCAGCCATTCGGGGGTTCTGGGTAATGAAAAACTGTTTTTT; CDR3 protein: CASSHSGVLGNEKLFF
D gene: .; J gene: TRBJ2-7; clone size: .; V gene: TRBV28; CDR3 DNA: TGTGCCAGCACGTCCCCAGGGGGGCGCGTCCCCCACGAGCAGTACTTC; CDR3 protein: CASTSPGGRVPHEQYF
D gene: .; J gene: TRBJ1-1; clone size: .; V gene: TRBV29-1; CDR3 DNA: TGCAGCGACCTTACAGTCCCAGGGACCACTGAAGCTTTCTTT; CDR3 protein: CSDLTVPGTTEAFF
D gene: .; J gene: TRBJ2-1; clone size: .; V gene: TRBV29-1; CDR3 DNA: TGCAGCCTAGGGACATACAATGAGCAGTTCTTC; CDR3 protein: CSLGTYNEQFF
D gene: .; J gene: TRBJ2-7; clone size: .; V gene: TRBV7-9; CDR3 DNA: TGTGCCAGCAGCTTAACCGGCAGGACCCGATCCCCAGCCTACGAGCAGTACTTC; CDR3 protein: CASSLTGRTRSPAYEQYF
D gene: TRBD2; J gene: TRBJ2-5; clone size: .; V gene: TRBV5-1; CDR3 DNA: TGCGCCAGCAGCTCAAGGACTAGCGGGGCTCAAGAGACCCAGTACTTC; CDR3 protein: CASSSRTSGAQETQYF
D gene: TRBD2; J gene: TRBJ2-1; clone size: .; V gene: TRBV10-2; CDR3 DNA: TGCGCCAGCAGTGAGTCGGGCGGGAGGGCCTACAATGAGCAGTTCTTC; CDR3 protein: CASSESGGRAYNEQFF
D gene: TRBD1; J gene: TRBJ1-4; clone size: .; V gene: TRBV6-5; CDR3 DNA: TGTGCCAGCGCTGGGACAGGGAATGAAAAACTGTTTTTT; CDR3 protein: CASAGTGNEKLFF
D gene: .; J gene: TRBJ1-1; clone size: few; V gene: TRBV29-1; CDR3 DNA: TGCAGCGTTGAAGGCCAGGGTTGGGACACTGAAGCTTTCTTT; CDR3 protein: CSVEGQGWDTEAFF
D gene: TRBD1; J gene: TRBJ1-6; clone size: .; V gene: TRBV19; CDR3 DNA: TGTGCCACCTCACGGGACAGGGATGATTCACCCCTCCACTTT; CDR3 protein: CATSRDRDDSPLHF
D gene: TRBD1; J gene: TRBJ1-5; clone size: .; V gene: TRBV10-2; CDR3 DNA: TGCGCCAGCAGCCGGGGGACAGGAAGGGGCCAGCCCCAGCATTTT; CDR3 protein: CASSRGTGRGQPQHF
D gene: .; J gene: TRBJ1-5; clone size: .; V gene: TRBV6-5; CDR3 DNA: TGTGCCAGCCGAAAAGGGGGGAATCAGCCCCAGCATTTT; CDR3 protein: CASRKGGNQPQHF
D gene: .; J gene: TRBJ1-4; clone size: .; V gene: TRBV7-9; CDR3 DNA: TGTGCCAGCAGCTTAAGGAAGGACAAAGGCGGTGAAAAACTGTTTTTT; CDR3 protein: CASSLRKDKGGEKLFF
D gene: TRBD1; J gene: TRBJ2-7; clone size: .; V gene: TRBV6-5; CDR3 DNA: TGTGCCAGCAGTTACTCAGGACAGGGGACTTCCTACGAGCAGTACTTC; CDR3 protein: CASSYSGQGTSYEQYF
D gene: .; J gene: TRBJ1-5; clone size: .; V gene: TRBV7-6; CDR3 DNA: TGTGCCAGCAGCTTAGTTCGGGGACCTAGCAATCAGCCCCAGCATTTT; CDR3 protein: CASSLVRGPSNQPQHF
D gene: .; J gene: TRBJ1-1; clone size: .; V gene: TRBV7-9; CDR3 DNA: TGTGCCAGCAGCTTACCAGCCTACACTGAAGCTTTCTTT; CDR3 protein: CASSLPAYTEAFF
D gene: .; J gene: TRBJ2-2; clone size: .; V gene: TRBV11-2; CDR3 DNA: TGTGCCAGCAGCAATACGAACACCGGGGAGCTGTTTTTT; CDR3 protein: CASSNTNTGELFF
D gene: .; J gene: TRBJ2-5; clone size: .; V gene: TRBV18; CDR3 DNA: TGTGCCAGCTCACCACAGCCGGAGACCCAGTACTTC; CDR3 protein: CASSPQPETQYF
D gene: .; J gene: TRBJ1-5; clone size: .; V gene: TRBV2; CDR3 DNA: TGTGCCAGCAGTGTAGCGAGTCGTCAGCCCCAGCATTTT; CDR3 protein: CASSVASRQPQHF
D gene: .; J gene: TRBJ1-2; clone size: .; V gene: TRBV6-5; CDR3 DNA: TGTGCCAGCAGTTATGGCAGGGTGGAAGGCTACACCTTC; CDR3 protein: CASSYGRVEGYTF
D gene: .; J gene: TRBJ2-7; clone size: .; V gene: TRBV3-1/TRBV3-2; CDR3 DNA: TGTGCCAGCAGCCAAGAACCTGAGGGGGCCTACGAGCAGTACTTC; CDR3 protein: CASSQEPEGAYEQYF
D gene: TRBD2; J gene: TRBJ2-2; clone size: .; V gene: TRBV5-1; CDR3 DNA: TGCGCCAGCAGCTCCACATCTAGCGGGAGTCGGTACACCGGGGAGCTGTTTTTT; CDR3 protein: CASSSTSSGSRYTGELFF
D gene: .; J gene: TRBJ2-6; clone size: .; V gene: TRBV5-1; CDR3 DNA: TGCGCCAGCAGTCCAGGTGAAGGGGCCAACGTCCTGACTTTC; CDR3 protein: CASSPGEGANVLTF
D gene: TRBD1; J gene: TRBJ1-2; clone size: .; V gene: TRBV3-1/TRBV3-2; CDR3 DNA: TGTGCCAGCAGCCACCAGGGGACAGGGACCTATGGCTACACCTTC; CDR3 protein: CASSHQGTGTYGYTF
D gene: TRBD1; J gene: TRBJ1-1; clone size: .; V gene: TRBV29-1; CDR3 DNA: TGCAGCGGGATTACAGGGGTGGGGGTGATGAACACTGAAGCTTTCTTT; CDR3 protein: CSGITGVGVMNTEAFF
D gene: .; J gene: TRBJ1-5; clone size: once; V gene: TRBV4-2; CDR3 DNA: TGTGCCAGCAGTCCAACGACAGGCAGCAATCAGCCCCAGCATTTT; CDR3 protein: CASSPTTGSNQPQHF
D gene: TRBD2; J gene: TRBJ2-4; clone size: few; V gene: TRBV4-1; CDR3 DNA: TGCGCCAGCAGCCAAGGTGAGACTAGCGGAGCCAAAAACATTCAGTACTTC; CDR3 protein: CASSQGETSGAKNIQYF
D gene: TRBD2; J gene: TRBJ2-3; clone size: .; V gene: TRBV2; CDR3 DNA: TGTGCCAGCACCTCATTGACTAGCGCTGTCACAGATACGCAGTATTTT; CDR3 protein: CASTSLTSAVTDTQYF
D gene: .; J gene: TRBJ2-2; clone size: .; V gene: TRBV5-1; CDR3 DNA: TGCGCCAGCAGCTTGGGTCCTCCGACGAACACCGGGGAGCTGTTTTTT; CDR3 protein: CASSLGPPTNTGELFF
D gene: TRBD1; J gene: TRBJ1-5; clone size: .; V gene: TRBV4-1; CDR3 DNA: TGCGCCAGCAGCCGAACGACAGGGGAAGAGAGCAATCAGCCCCAGCATTTT; CDR3 protein: CASSRTTGEESNQPQHF
D gene: TRBD2; J gene: TRBJ2-3; clone size: few; V gene: TRBV6-4; CDR3 DNA: TGTGCCAGCAGTGACGTTGGCGGGAGGGGCACAGATACGCAGTATTTT; CDR3 protein: CASSDVGGRGTDTQYF
D gene: TRBD1; J gene: TRBJ1-4; clone size: .; V gene: TRBV6-5; CDR3 DNA: TGTGCCAGCACCGACCGGGACAGAAAAGAAAAACTGTTTTTT; CDR3 protein: CASTDRDRKEKLFF
D gene: TRBD1; J gene: TRBJ2-5; clone size: .; V gene: TRBV6-6; CDR3 DNA: TGTGCCAGCACCGGCACTGGGACAGGGTACGGGAAGACCCAGTACTTC; CDR3 protein: CASTGTGTGYGKTQYF
D gene: TRBD2; J gene: TRBJ2-3; clone size: .; V gene: TRBV19; CDR3 DNA: TGTGCCAGTAGTCCTAGGACTAGCGGGAGGGGGCAGTATTTT; CDR3 protein: CASSPRTSGRGQYF
D gene: TRBD2; J gene: TRBJ2-1; clone size: .; V gene: TRBV7-2; CDR3 DNA: TGTGCCAGCAGCTTTAGCGGGAACTCCTACAATGAGCAGTTCTTC; CDR3 protein: CASSFSGNSYNEQFF
D gene: .; J gene: TRBJ1-2; clone size: .; V gene: TRBV13; CDR3 DNA: TGTGCCAGCAGCCTCCGGACCCATATGGATGGCTACACCTTC; CDR3 protein: CASSLRTHMDGYTF